These T cell receptor beta chains were read from a single sample in a study of blood T cell repertoires in COVID-19. The method was immunoSEQ multiplex PCR; TCRdb's version includes in-frame clones alone and lacks a portion of them. The repertoire consists of about 480,000 clones, with around 89% occurring once and the leading ten covering roughly an eighth. Sequencing input: peripheral blood. The source is a woman between 45 and 60 years old with COVID-19, enrolled during active disease. The conserved cysteine and the conserved F or W are not part of the CDR3 here. A row's size may be missing; if present it is once, few, many or a size class.

v_gene	j_gene	abundance	CDR3aa
TRBV9	TRBJ2-3	.	ASSVEGGGTDTQY
TRBV5-1	TRBJ2-4	once	ASSPSSGGLTDIQY
TRBV5-4	TRBJ2-3	.	ASSRTGGHIISTDTQY
TRBV9	TRBJ2-1	.	ASSVAAEVYNEQF
TRBV5-4	TRBJ2-6	.	ASSRGDRGSNVLT
TRBV6-6	TRBJ2-7	.	ASSYFEGAVEQY
TRBV18	TRBJ1-1	.	ASSPPWERGNTEAF
TRBV30	TRBJ2-7	.	AWSKLAGAYEQY
TRBV4-1	TRBJ1-4	.	ASSGGGAATNEKLF
TRBV9	TRBJ1-1	.	ASSADRLDTEAF
TRBV30	TRBJ1-1	.	AFLRTEPNTEAF
TRBV5-4	TRBJ1-6	.	ASSLFENSPLH
TRBV5-1	TRBJ1-1	.	ASSLDRVGTEAF
TRBV11-1	TRBJ2-3	.	ASSLDGGGRIDTQY
TRBV4-1	TRBJ1-3	.	ASSHAQGYSGNTIY
TRBV21-1	TRBJ2-1	.	ASTTQTGQGDHDEQF
TRBV5-6	TRBJ1-5	few	ASSIFREGNQPQH
TRBV10-3	TRBJ2-5	.	AISEGQTQETQY
TRBV24-1	TRBJ1-4	.	ATSDATGGGEKLF
TRBV27	TRBJ2-3	.	ASSSPRDSYTDTQY
TRBV19	TRBJ2-6	.	ASSPDRVMGANVLT
TRBV28	TRBJ1-2	.	ATLEGNYGYT
TRBV2	TRBJ1-5	.	ASSELYSNQPQH
TRBV9	TRBJ2-1	.	ASSPRGSGAYNEQF
TRBV6-1	TRBJ1-1	.	ASREGTDEMNTEAF
TRBV19	TRBJ1-1	.	ASSIGVQGRTEAF
TRBV10-1	TRBJ2-7	.	ASSRGGGEQY
TRBV19	TRBJ1-1	once	ASSITPGQKAF
TRBV24-1	TRBJ2-7	few	ATSDLRGPEQY
TRBV5-4	TRBJ1-1	.	ASSVGTAEAF
TRBV30	TRBJ2-1	.	AWSITGGPIHEQF
TRBV29-1	TRBJ2-7	.	SVVNRGNEQY
TRBV19	TRBJ2-2	.	ASSIKQGTRELF
TRBV2	TRBJ1-3	many	ASSRETGGGNTIY
TRBV9	TRBJ2-5	.	ASSAPGTFQETQY
TRBV21-1	TRBJ1-5	.	ASSPPLRGREGSNQPQH
TRBV11-3	TRBJ2-1	.	ASSQGLARGNEQF
TRBV6-1	TRBJ1-1	.	ASSEGTGGEWAF
TRBV28	TRBJ1-3	.	ASSQGGQPLSGNTIY
TRBV11-2	TRBJ1-2	.	ASSLDREYGYT
TRBV5-1	TRBJ1-1	.	ASSPITGPNTEAF
TRBV19	TRBJ1-5	few	ASIPSQGWQPQH
TRBV29-1	TRBJ1-2	.	SVETGVNGYT
TRBV5-4	TRBJ2-3	.	ASSPVGTHTDTQY
TRBV11-2	TRBJ1-1	.	ASSLDDFMNTEAF
TRBV5-1	TRBJ2-1	.	ASSSSTSGYNEQF
TRBV19	TRBJ2-2	.	ASSIGRGWNTGELF
TRBV27	TRBJ1-1	once	ASSLSKDRGVTEAF
TRBV5-5	TRBJ1-5	.	ASSQTGQYSNQPQH
TRBV30	TRBJ2-1	.	AWSGTSGGARQF
TRBV25-1	TRBJ2-2	.	ASNDRNTGELF
TRBV20-1	TRBJ1-1	.	SARGGLGAF
TRBV24-1	TRBJ2-1	.	ATSDLSGGQLNEQF
TRBV6-5	TRBJ1-2	.	ASSPDRGFNYGYT
TRBV5-1	TRBJ2-1	.	ASSLRGTNNEQF
TRBV7-6	TRBJ1-2	.	ASSLEQGGGYT
TRBV7-9	TRBJ2-2	.	ASSPGGETGELF
TRBV19	TRBJ2-1	.	ASTTGGAGYNEQF
TRBV9	TRBJ1-2	.	ASSVAPGEGYGYT